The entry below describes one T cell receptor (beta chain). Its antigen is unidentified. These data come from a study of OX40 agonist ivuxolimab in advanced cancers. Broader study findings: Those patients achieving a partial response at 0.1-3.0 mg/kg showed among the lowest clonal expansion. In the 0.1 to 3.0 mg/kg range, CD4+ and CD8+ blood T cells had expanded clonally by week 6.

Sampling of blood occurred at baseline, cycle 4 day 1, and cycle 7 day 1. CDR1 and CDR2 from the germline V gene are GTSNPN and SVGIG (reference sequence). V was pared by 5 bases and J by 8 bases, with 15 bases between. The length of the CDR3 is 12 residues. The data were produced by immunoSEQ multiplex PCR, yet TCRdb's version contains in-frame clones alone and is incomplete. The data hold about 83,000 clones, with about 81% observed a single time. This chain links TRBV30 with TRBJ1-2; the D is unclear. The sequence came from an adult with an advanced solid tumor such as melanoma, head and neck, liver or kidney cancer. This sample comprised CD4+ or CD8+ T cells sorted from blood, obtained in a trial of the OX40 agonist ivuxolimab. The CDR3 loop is CAWDYYSGGYTF. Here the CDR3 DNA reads TGTGCCTGGGATTATTACTCCGGGGGCTACACCTTC.